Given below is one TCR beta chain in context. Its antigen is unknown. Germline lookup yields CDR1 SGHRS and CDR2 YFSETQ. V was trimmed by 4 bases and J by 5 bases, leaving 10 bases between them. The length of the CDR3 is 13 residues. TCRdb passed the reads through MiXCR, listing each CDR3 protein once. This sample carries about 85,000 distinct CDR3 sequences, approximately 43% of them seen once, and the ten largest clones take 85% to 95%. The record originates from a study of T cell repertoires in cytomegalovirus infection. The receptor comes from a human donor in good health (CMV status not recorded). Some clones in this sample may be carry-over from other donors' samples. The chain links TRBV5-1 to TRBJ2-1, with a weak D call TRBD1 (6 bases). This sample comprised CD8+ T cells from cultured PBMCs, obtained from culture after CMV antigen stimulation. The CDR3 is CASSIGGHNEQFF. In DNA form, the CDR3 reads TGCGCCAGCAGCATAGGGGGACACAATGAGCAGTTCTTC.